The 23 T cell receptor beta chains below come from one sample, sequenced in a study of cytomegalovirus exposure and HLA in healthy donors. It was with 60 Vbeta and 13 Jbeta primers that the PCR ran. Produced via immunoSEQ multiplex PCR; TCRdb's table is partial and in-frame only. The sample consists of around 140,000 clones, about four fifths of them appearing once. Sequencing input: PBMCs. Every receptor here comes from a male donor in good health and CMV-seronegative.

J is TRBJ2-7 and V is TRBV21-1; the table's TRBD1 call for D was not verified on the DNA. TRBV21-1 is a recognized pseudogene. The length of the CDR3 is 14 residues. The CDR3 is CASSNPGQGSEQYF. The CDR3 DNA reads as TGTGCCAGCAGCAATCCGGGACAGGGCTCCGAGCAGTACTTC.

CDR3 nucleotide sequence: TGCGCCAGCAGCCCCGGGACAGACACTGAAGCTTTCTTT. Translated: CASSPGTDTEAFF. V and J are TRBV10-2 and TRBJ1-1; TRBD1 agrees at 7 bases. CDR3 length equals 13 residues. Germline V gene sequence: CDR1 WSHSY, CDR2 SAAADI. Germline trimming cut 6 bases from V and 3 bases from J; bases unmatched to any gene: 4.

This clone came up once. Other DNA sequences in this sample translate to the same CDR3. The chain is built from TRBV18 and TRBJ1-1; TRBD1 matches 9 bases. V shed 3 bases and J 14 bases; nucleotides not matched to a gene: 7. The CDR3 is made up of 12 amino acids. Germline assignment: CDR1 KGHSH and CDR2 LQKENI. CDR3 coding DNA: TGTGCCAGCTCACCTCGGGACAGGGACGCCTTCTTT. This encodes CASSPRDRDAFF. The whole variable domain, filled in from reference TRBV18 and TRBJ1-1, reads NAGVMQNPRHLVRRRGQEARLRCSPMKGHSHVYWYRQLPEEGLKFMVYLQKENIIDESGMPKERFSAEFPKEGPSILRIQQVVRGDSAAYFCASSPRDRDAFFGQGTRLTVV.

The chain joins TRBV30 to TRBJ2-1, with TRBD2 as a possible D gene (7 bases). The CDR3 contains 16 residues. Trimming cost V 0 bases and J 9 bases, with 21 bases left between them. CDR1 GTSNPN and CDR2 SVGIG come from the germline V gene (reference sequence). This CDR3 reads CAWSVWGGAIKGEQFF. The CDR3 DNA sequence: TGTGCCTGGAGTGTATGGGGGGGGGCCATAAAGGGTGAGCAGTTCTTC.

This clone was observed a few times. V and J are TRBV6-1 and TRBJ2-7; TRBD1 is a possible D gene (5 bases). CDR1 and CDR2 (germline): MNHNS, SASEGT. V lost 8 bases to trimming and J lost 0 bases, with 11 bases between them. The CDR3 runs to 13 residues. CDR3 coding DNA: TGTGCCAGCCGAAGGACACCCTCCTACGAGCAGTACTTC. Translating it yields CASRRTPSYEQYF.

The chain has TRBV19 and TRBJ2-7; tentatively, D is TRBD1 (6 bases). The CDR3 runs 15 residues. Germline values: CDR1 LNHDA, CDR2 SQIVND (reference sequence). The ends were cut back, 3 bases at V and 5 bases at J, with 17 bases in the middle. The CDR3 DNA follows: TGTGCCAGTAGTATTCTGGGAATACAGGGTGACGAGCAGTACTTC. It yields the protein CASSILGIQGDEQYF.

V is TRBV5-6 and J is TRBJ2-7, with 7 bases lining up with TRBD1. This CDR3 is built from 15 residues. The germline CDR1 and CDR2 sequences are SGHDT and YYEEEE. J gave up 3 bases and V 2 bases, and 8 bases lay outside the gene matches. The CDR3 protein is CASSLGEGAVYEQYF. The CDR3 coding sequence is TGTGCCAGCAGCTTAGGTGAGGGGGCCGTCTACGAGCAGTACTTC.

The CDR3 DNA sequence: TGTGCCAGCTCACCCCACAGCGGAGAGACCCAGTACTTC. The encoded protein is CASSPHSGETQYF. The V gene is TRBV18, the J gene TRBJ2-5; TRBD2 might be the D (5 bases). The CDR3 has 13 residues. The germline gives CDR1 KGHSH, CDR2 LQKENI. Trimming stripped 3 bases from V and 4 bases from J, with 9 bases between.

J is TRBJ1-2 and V is TRBV7-2; 7 bases line up with TRBD1. Germline CDR1 is SGHTA and CDR2 is FQGNSA. This CDR3 region has 14 residues. With 5 bases clipped from V and 7 bases from J, the junction kept 10 bases outside the gene matches. The CDR3 DNA sequence: TGTGCCAGCAGCCCTCGACAGGGACTGACTGGCTACACCTTC. It is translated as CASSPRQGLTGYTF.

The chain recombines TRBV4-2 with TRBJ1-4, with D tentatively TRBD1 (5 bases). Germline-derived CDR1 and CDR2 are LGHNA and YNFKEQ. The CDR3 consists of 14 residues. Deletions cut 5 bases from V and 8 bases from J, with 15 bases between. The CDR3 nucleotides read TGTGCCAGCAGCTCCGGACACGGATACGAAAAACTGTTTTTT. This sequence encodes CASSSGHGYEKLFF.

This clone came up a few times. This chain joins TRBV5-6 and TRBJ2-1; D uncertain. The CDR3 sequence is 14 residues long. Per germline, CDR1 SGHDT and CDR2 YYEEEE. Trimming took off 0 bases at V and 2 bases at J, with 6 bases between the two ends. CDR3 DNA: TGTGCCAGCAGCTTGGGGCAGGCCTACAATGAGCAGTTCTTC. It specifies CASSLGQAYNEQFF.

The chain recombines TRBV6-1 with TRBJ2-7; TRBD1 matches at 7 bases. The V gene's germline CDR1 is MNHNS and CDR2 SASEGT. The length of the CDR3 is 12 residues. This CDR3 is CAEPGQTYEQYF. CDR3 nucleotide sequence: TGTGCAGAACCGGGACAGACCTACGAGCAGTACTTC.

Note on this clone: A read error may produce the germline difference seen at one junction end. The chain couples TRBV7-7 to TRBJ1-1; D uncertain. This CDR3 comprises 13 residues. Germline V gene lookup returns CDR1 SSHAT and CDR2 FNYEAQ (reference sequence). The CDR3 bases are TGTGCTAGCAGCGCCGGGATGAACACTGAAGCTTTCTTT. Its translation: CASSAGMNTEAFF.

The chain recombines TRBV7-2 with TRBJ2-7, with D maybe TRBD1 (5 bases). This CDR3 spans 14 amino acids. Germline V gene lookup returns CDR1 SGHTA and CDR2 FQGNSA. V lost 4 bases and J 3 bases, leaving 13 bases between the germline ends. The CDR3 nucleotides read TGTGCCAGCAGCTCAGGTCCCAGGGACTACGAGCAGTACTTC. Its protein is CASSSGPRDYEQYF.

This chain links TRBV4-3 with TRBJ1-1; 8 nucleotides line up with TRBD1. Trimming cost V 4 bases and J 8 bases; bases outside gene matches: 12. This CDR3 has 15 residues. The germline V gene encodes CDR1 LGHNA and CDR2 YSLEER. DNA of the CDR3: TGCGCCAGCAGCCGCGGGATCCAGGGGGCTGGGGAAGCTTTCTTT. This codes for CASSRGIQGAGEAFF.

This chain links TRBV19 with TRBJ2-1, with 7 bases that match TRBD2. Germline trimming cut 8 bases from V and 7 bases from J; bases unmatched to any gene: 8. The germline gives CDR1 LNHDA, CDR2 SQIVND (reference sequence). There are 13 residues in the CDR3. CDR3 region: CASGGDSQNEQFF. The CDR3, as DNA: TGTGCCAGTGGGGGGGACTCGCAAAATGAGCAGTTCTTC.

This clone was detected only a few times. V is TRBV12-2 and J is TRBJ2-7; the DNA was not used to check the table's D call, TRBD1. TRBV12-2 constitutes a pseudogene. The CDR3 length is 18 residues. CDR3: CASRLGPGHPKRSYEQYF. In nucleotides, the CDR3 is TGTGCAAGTCGCTTAGGTCCAGGACACCCTAAACGCTCCTACGAGCAGTACTTC.

The V and J genes are TRBV13 and TRBJ2-5; 8 bases are shared with TRBD2. Per germline, CDR1 PRHDT and CDR2 FYEKMQ (reference sequence). The CDR3 covers 15 residues. V was clipped by 5 bases and J by 2 bases; unmatched bases: 7. CDR3 sequence (DNA): TGTGCCAGCAGCCGCAGCGGGGGCCGACAAGAGACCCAGTACTTC. It specifies CASSRSGGRQETQYF.

With regard to this clone: Additional DNA sequences in this sample encode the identical CDR3. This sequence joins TRBV5-1 and TRBJ2-7; D might be TRBD1 (6 bases). This CDR3 has 13 amino acids. Deletions cut 4 bases from V and 2 bases from J, with 10 bases between. Germline CDR1 SGHRS, CDR2 YFSETQ. This chain's CDR3 is CASSPGQTYEQYF. The DNA of the CDR3 is TGCGCCAGCAGCCCTGGACAGACCTACGAGCAGTACTTC.

This clone was seen just once. The chain recombines TRBV10-3 with TRBJ1-2; D perhaps matches TRBD1 (6 bases). Germline V gene lookup returns CDR1 ENHRY and CDR2 SYGVKD. The CDR3 is 15 residues long. Trimming pared 10 bases from V and 2 bases from J, leaving 20 bases between. The CDR3 is CASSGNRDGNYGYTF. The DNA for the CDR3 is TGTGCCAGCTCCGGCAACAGGGACGGCAACTATGGCTACACCTTC.

The V gene is TRBV5-4, the J gene TRBJ2-3; no clear D. Trimming took off 4 bases at V and 0 bases at J, with 15 bases between the two ends. CDR1 and CDR2 (germline): SGHNT, YYREEE (reference sequence). The CDR3 has 16 amino acids. The CDR3 DNA reads as TGTGCCAGCAGCAAACCGACGGAGACTAGCACAGATACGCAGTATTTT. Its translation: CASSKPTETSTDTQYF.

The chain couples TRBV27 to TRBJ2-1; weak D call: TRBD2 (5 bases). This CDR3 has 16 residues. In germline, CDR1 is MNHEY, CDR2 SMNVEV (reference sequence). Trimming left V 2 bases short and J 8 bases short, with 19 bases between. The CDR3 here is CASSLADSPVGDEQFF. CDR3 sequence (DNA): TGTGCCAGCAGTTTAGCGGACTCCCCAGTTGGGGATGAGCAGTTCTTC.

The chain employs TRBV6-1 and TRBJ2-2; perhaps TRBD2 as D (5 bases). The CDR3 runs 14 residues. V lost 7 bases to trimming and J lost 3 bases, with 12 bases between them. Per the germline V gene, CDR1 is MNHNS and CDR2 is SASEGT. CDR3 nucleotide sequence: TGTGCCAGCAAAACGGCGGGCGACACCGGGGAGCTGTTTTTT. It specifies CASKTAGDTGELFF.